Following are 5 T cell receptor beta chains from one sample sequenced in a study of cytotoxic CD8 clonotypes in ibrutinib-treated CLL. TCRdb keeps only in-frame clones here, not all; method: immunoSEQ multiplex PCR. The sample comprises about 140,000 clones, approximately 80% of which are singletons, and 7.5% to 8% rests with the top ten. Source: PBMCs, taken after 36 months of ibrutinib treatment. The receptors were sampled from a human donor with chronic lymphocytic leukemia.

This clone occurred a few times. CDR3 amino acids: CASSFGGNYGYTF. CDR3 in DNA: TGTGCCAGCAGTTTTGGGGGGAACTATGGCTACACCTTC. The V call is TRBV28, the J call TRBJ1-2, with D maybe TRBD1 (5 bases). The length of the CDR3 is 13 residues. Germline assignment: CDR1 MDHEN and CDR2 SYDVKM. The V end was cut by 3 bases, the J end by 2 bases, with 7 bases between.

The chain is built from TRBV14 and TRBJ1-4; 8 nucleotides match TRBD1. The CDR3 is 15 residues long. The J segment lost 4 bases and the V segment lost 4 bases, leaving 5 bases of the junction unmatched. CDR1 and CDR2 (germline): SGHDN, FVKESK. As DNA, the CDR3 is TGTGCCAGCAGCCCCTGGACAGGGCTTAATGAAAAACTGTTTTTT. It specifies CASSPWTGLNEKLFF.

The CDR3 coding sequence is TGCGCCAGCAGTCAACGGGACAGGTCGAACACTGAAGCTTTCTTT. It specifies CASSQRDRSNTEAFF. The chain couples TRBV23-1 to TRBJ1-1; 8 positions match TRBD1. TRBV23-1 is annotated as an ORF whose role is uncertain. The CDR3 runs to 15 residues. The V segment lost 2 bases and the J segment 1 base; nucleotides outside the gene matches: 3.

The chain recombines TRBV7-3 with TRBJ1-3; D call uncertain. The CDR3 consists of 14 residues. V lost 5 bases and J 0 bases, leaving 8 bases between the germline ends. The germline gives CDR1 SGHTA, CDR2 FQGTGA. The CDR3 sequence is CASSPLGSGNTIYF. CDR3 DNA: TGTGCCAGCAGCCCTCTGGGCTCTGGAAACACCATATATTTT.

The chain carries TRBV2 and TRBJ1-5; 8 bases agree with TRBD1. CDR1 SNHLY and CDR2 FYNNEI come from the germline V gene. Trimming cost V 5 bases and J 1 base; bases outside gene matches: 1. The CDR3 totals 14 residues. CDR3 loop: CASSRTGSNQPQHF. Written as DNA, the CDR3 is TGTGCCAGCAGTAGGACAGGGAGCAATCAGCCCCAGCATTTT.